This is a list of T cell receptor beta chains from one sample in a study of monozygotic twins with cystic fibrosis. Produced via immunoSEQ multiplex PCR; TCRdb's table is partial and in-frame only. The data show approximately 7,500 clones, nearly 95% seen once. Sequencing input: blood. The receptors here all came from a boy aged 2 to 10 with cystic fibrosis. CDR3s include the opening cysteine and the closing phenylalanine or tryptophan. Each record gives: clone size, J gene, D gene, V gene, CDR3 protein, CDR3 DNA. A D gene is named only where the DNA matches it firmly. Size values are once, few and many counts, or a class for expanded clones, and some rows have none.

>.|TRBJ2-3|TRBD1|TRBV6-6
CASSEQGWRTDTQYF
TGTGCCAGCAGCGAACAGGGGTGGAGGACAGATACGCAGTATTTT
>.|TRBJ2-4|TRBD2|TRBV2
CASSDSGGSKNIQYF
TGTGCCAGCAGTGACAGCGGGGGGTCTAAAAACATTCAGTACTTC
>once|TRBJ2-7|.|TRBV5-1
CASSYETASYEQYF
TGCGCCAGCAGCTATGAAACAGCTTCCTACGAGCAGTACTTC
>.|TRBJ1-4|.|TRBV6-5
CASSYFSEGEKLFF
TGTGCCAGCAGTTACTTCTCGGAGGGAGAAAAACTGTTTTTT
>once|TRBJ2-3|.|TRBV7-9
CASSSLMYTQYF
TGTGCCAGCAGCTCTCTCATGTATACGCAGTATTTT
>.|TRBJ2-6|.|TRBV7-6
CASSPLGYDGANVLTF
TGTGCCAGCAGCCCTCTCGGTTACGATGGGGCCAACGTCCTGACTTTC
>once|TRBJ2-7|TRBD1|TRBV19
CASSRQGPKTYEQYF
TGTGCCAGTAGTCGACAGGGGCCAAAAACCTACGAGCAGTACTTC
>.|TRBJ1-3|TRBD1|TRBV6-5
CASSTTGIGNTIYF
TGTGCCAGCAGTACGACAGGGATTGGAAACACCATATATTTT
>.|TRBJ2-1|TRBD1|TRBV6-1
CASRTRQGSQFF
TGTGCCAGCAGGACGAGACAGGGATCACAGTTCTTC
>.|TRBJ1-2|TRBD1|TRBV27
CASSLSGTGGGYTF
TGTGCCAGCAGTTTATCGGGGACAGGGGGCGGCTACACCTTC
>.|TRBJ2-3|TRBD2|TRBV11-2
CASSYGLVNQVTQYF
TGTGCCAGCAGTTACGGACTAGTTAATCAGGTTACGCAGTATTTT
>.|TRBJ2-2|.|TRBV6-1
CASSPWGGENGELFF
TGTGCCAGCAGCCCATGGGGCGGTGAGAACGGGGAGCTGTTTTTT
>.|TRBJ2-4|.|TRBV9
CASSPQGGLGKNIQYF
TGTGCCAGCAGCCCCCAGGGGGGATTAGGAAAAAACATTCAGTACTTC
>.|TRBJ2-3|.|TRBV7-9
CASSLAGGDTQYF
TGTGCCAGCAGCTTAGCTGGGGGGGATACGCAGTATTTT
>.|TRBJ1-5|.|TRBV7-2
CASSLEAGPQHF
TGTGCCAGCAGCTTAGAAGCGGGGCCCCAGCATTTT
>once|TRBJ2-7|.|TRBV9
CASSVELGGYEQYF
TGTGCCAGCAGCGTAGAGTTGGGGGGCTACGAGCAGTACTTC
>.|TRBJ1-5|.|TRBV7-2
CASSLVGASNQPQHF
TGTGCCAGCAGCTTAGTGGGGGCAAGCAATCAGCCCCAGCATTTT
>.|TRBJ2-5|TRBD1|TRBV2
CASKYRGDQETQYF
TGTGCCAGCAAGTACAGGGGCGATCAAGAGACCCAGTACTTC
>.|TRBJ2-7|TRBD1|TRBV6-5
CASSYFTTGGYEQYF
TGTGCCAGCAGTTACTTCACGACAGGGGGCTACGAGCAGTACTTC
>.|TRBJ2-3|TRBD1|TRBV14
CASSQETGGWTDTQYF
TGTGCCAGCAGCCAAGAGACAGGGGGCTGGACAGATACGCAGTATTTT